This TCR beta chain was captured by sequencing in a study of CXCR3-negative and CXCR3-positive naive CD8 T cells (dated by TCRdb to the late 2010s). For the wider study: In total, around 150 million TRB reads were obtained, or roughly 1.5 +/- 0.3 million reads per library. Data from 11 donors, pooled across two independent experiments, went into the diversity and physicochemical repertoire analyses. For the TRBV-TRBJ cluster analysis, the naive subsets came from 5 donors, while the memory cells came from 3 donors. General findings and caveats noted by the study authors: Both naive subsets had comparably high repertoire diversity, while memory CD8+ T cells had much lower repertoire diversity. Surface CD5, linked to self-reactivity in mice, was comparable between naive subsets; TCR interaction strength was therefore also inferred from TRB CDR3 physicochemical properties. Within the same donor, TRBV-TRBJ usage looked similar between naive CXCR3-negative and CXCR3-positive cells, but memory cells had distinct patterns. CXCR3 expression partially decreased after cryopreservation, so most assays used freshly isolated PBMCs. Compared with CXCR3-negative naive cells, CXCR3-positive naive cells had TRB CDR3s with higher hydrophobicity (lower Kidera factor 4), lower energy, and higher strength and volume indices.

TCRdb shows the sequencer as NextSeq 550. The Human TCR Profiling Kit (MiLaboratory) was used to prepare UMI-labeled 5' RACE TRB cDNA libraries. cDNA synthesis used the entire amount of extracted RNA, and PCR amplification then used the entire amount of cDNA produced. The libraries were made side by side, with each library going through the same number of PCR cycles. In the source study's methods: About 53,000 +/- 9,400 unique UMI-labeled TRB cDNA molecules per library were extracted with MIGEC and MiXCR, with at least two reads per UMI required. An average of approximately 40,000 +/- 10,000 functional in-frame TRB CDR3 nucleotide clonotypes without stop codons was found per library. After downsampling to 5000 UMI-labeled TRB molecules per sample, diversity metrics such as normalized Shannon-Wiener and Chao1 were calculated in VDJtools. For the central five CDR3 residues, VDJtools calculated physicochemical properties weighted by clonotype size, namely interaction energy, strength, volume and Kidera factor 4. After TCRdb reprocessed the reads, each CDR3 protein sequence was kept as one row, without DNA. TCRdb's processing, not the authors' own work, is the source of the V and J calls. The sample's clone listing holds 92,000 or so distinct CDR3 sequences. Together, the top ten hold approximately 1% of the sample.

Worth noting for this clonotype: Its specific antigen is unknown.

The CDR3 holds 18 amino acids from the cysteine to the phenylalanine. The nucleotide record is missing. As encoded in the germline V gene (reference sequence), CDR1 is SGHKS while CDR2 is YYEKEE. Each CD8+ T cell subset was flow-sorted in triplicate, and 300,000 to 350,000 cells per subset were placed directly into RLT lysis buffer. Naive CD8+ T cells were defined stringently as CD45RO-CCR7+CD27+CD95- to exclude memory contaminants. Peripheral blood mononuclear cells were isolated from buffy coats using standard density gradient centrifugation. Naive CXCR3-negative and CXCR3-positive CD8+ T cells were flow-sorted using a FACSAria III. An RNeasy Mini Kit was used to extract total RNA from the sorted cells.

The source of this sequence is a human donor in good health. Some clones in this sample may be carry-over from other donors' samples. The source material was naive CXCR3- CD8+ T cells from blood. According to the study, the label for this sample's cell subset or site signals: CD45RO-CCR7+CD27+CD95- naive CD8+ T cells lacking CXCR3 (TNR3-). Rearrangement joined TRBV5-5 to TRBJ2-7; checking the TCRdb D call of TRBD1 is not possible without DNA. Here the CDR3 is given as CASSLEFGTAPWVYEQYF.